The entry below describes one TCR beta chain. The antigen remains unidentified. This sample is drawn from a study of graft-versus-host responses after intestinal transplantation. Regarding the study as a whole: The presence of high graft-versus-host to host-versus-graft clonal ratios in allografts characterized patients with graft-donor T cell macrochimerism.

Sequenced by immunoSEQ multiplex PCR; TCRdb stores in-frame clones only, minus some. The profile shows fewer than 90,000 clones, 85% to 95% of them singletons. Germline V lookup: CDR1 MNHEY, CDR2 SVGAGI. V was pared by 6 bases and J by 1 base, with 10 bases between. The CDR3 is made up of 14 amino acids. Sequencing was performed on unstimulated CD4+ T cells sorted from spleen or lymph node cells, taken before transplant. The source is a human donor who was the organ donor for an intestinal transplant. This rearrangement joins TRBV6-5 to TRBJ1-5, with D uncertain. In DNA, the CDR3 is TGTGCCAGCAGCCCTCAAGGGAGCAATCAGCCCCAGCATTTT. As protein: CASSPQGSNQPQHF.